The sequence of this T cell receptor beta chain was determined in a study of T cell changes during pregnancy in multiple sclerosis. For this clone: A read error may produce the germline difference seen at one junction end.

CDR3 size: 15 residues. Germline V gene lookup returns CDR1 SSHAT and CDR2 FNYEAQ (reference sequence). Sequencing used immunoSEQ multiplex PCR; TCRdb keeps in-frame clones, though not all of them. Altogether about 98,000 clones are present, roughly 94% being singletons, with the ten largest covering about 2.5%. The sequenced sample was peripheral blood, obtained after pregnancy. The rearrangement uses TRBV7-7 and TRBJ2-5; D may match TRBD1 or TRBD2 (7 bases each). This clonotype was obtained from a female donor in good health, enrolled as a control in a pregnancy study. The CDR3, as DNA: TGTGCTAGCAGCTTAGGGGGGGCAGGGGGAGAGACCCAGTACTTC. Its protein is CASSLGGAGGETQYF.